This T cell receptor (beta chain) derives from a study of metastatic and nonmetastatic thyroid tumors. The overall study: Repertoire comparisons spanned blood and tumor or nodule tissue from malignant and benign thyroid patients.

Findings of the study overall: Malignant thyroid tumors reportedly exceeded benign nodules significantly in TCR beta diversity, with the difference appearing in blood and tumor.

Each patient came to thyroid surgery without any prior treatment (of any kind). There are 15 residues in the CDR3. Germline V gives CDR1 SGHDT, CDR2 YYEEEE. V was pared by 0 bases and J by 8 bases, with 17 bases between. Methods used by the authors: The distant-metastasis classifier for papillary thyroid cancer was built from CDR3 differences across clinicopathological groups. TCRdb re-called the PCR reads via MiXCR. The V and J calls reflect TCRdb's pipeline rather than the authors' work. Of about 39,000 clones in the sample, 15% to 20% are singletons; the top ten hold about 13%. As for this clone: What it binds is not known. The sample has other DNA sequences that encode this CDR3 too.

This TCR was recovered from a female donor with papillary thyroid cancer or a benign thyroid nodule (not recorded which). Some clones in this sample may be carry-over from other donors' samples. V is TRBV5-6 and J is TRBJ1-2; perhaps TRBD1 as D (6 bases). Sample: tumor tissue. For the CDR3, the DNA is TGTGCCAGCAGCTTGGGCCCATTACAGGGTCGGGGCTACACCTTC. Encoded protein: CASSLGPLQGRGYTF.